The 25 T cell receptor beta chains below come from one sample, sequenced in a study of blood T cell repertoires in COVID-19. This table comes from immunoSEQ multiplex PCR, and its TCRdb copy is limited to in-frame clones, with some not included. The sample records fewer than 350,000 clones, approximately 81% being singletons. Sequenced material: peripheral blood. These receptors originate from a woman aged 55-70 years with active or convalescent COVID-19.

The rearrangement uses TRBV3-1 (or the pseudogene TRBV3-2) and TRBJ1-2, with unresolved D. The V gene's germline CDR1 is LGHDT and CDR2 YNNKEL (reference sequence). This CDR3 is built from 12 residues. The V end was cut by 5 bases, the J end by 4 bases, with 8 bases between. CDR3 region: CASSDTFYGYTF. CDR3 coding DNA: TGTGCCAGCAGCGACACTTTCTATGGCTACACCTTC.

The rearrangement uses TRBV5-4 and TRBJ2-5; D is uncertain. V was trimmed by 1 base and J by 1 base, leaving 11 bases between them. Germline V gene lookup returns CDR1 SGHNT and CDR2 YYREEE (reference sequence). This CDR3 spans 15 amino acids. CDR3 bases: TGTGCCAGCAGCTTGACTGGCGGTGGCCAAGAGACCCAGTACTTC. This gives the protein CASSLTGGGQETQYF. The entire variable domain, with the rest obtained from reference TRBV5-4 and TRBJ2-5, is as follows: ETGVTQSPTHLIKTRGQQVTLRCSSQSGHNTVSWYQQALGQGPQFIFQYYREEENGRGNFPPRFSGLQFPNYSSELNVNALELDDSALYLCASSLTGGGQETQYFGPGTRLLVL.

This clone was seen a few times. The rearrangement links TRBV4-1 to TRBJ2-7; 14 nucleotides agree with TRBD2. The V and J ends lost 5 bases and 2 bases, in that order; junction bases with no gene match: 5. The CDR3 covers 16 residues. Germline assignment: CDR1 MGHRA and CDR2 YSYEKL. The CDR3 DNA sequence: TGCGCCAGCAGCTCCGGGACTAGCGGGGGTACCTACGAGCAGTACTTC. This gives the protein CASSSGTSGGTYEQYF.

This sequence joins TRBV6-2 or TRBV6-3 and TRBJ2-7, with a tentative D call TRBD2 (6 bases). Between the trimmed V and J ends, which lost 4 bases and 7 bases, there was a span of 11 bases. The CDR3 consists of 12 residues. Germline-derived CDR1 and CDR2 are MNHEY and SVGEGT. DNA for the CDR3: TGTGCCAGCAGTTCGGGGGTAATTGAGCAGTACTTC. It is translated as CASSSGVIEQYF.

This clone has only a few counts. The rearrangement joins TRBV7-2 to TRBJ2-5; D is perhaps TRBD1 (5 bases). The CDR3 runs to 13 residues. Germline loops: CDR1 SGHTA, CDR2 FQGNSA. Trimming removed 3 bases from V and 4 bases from J, with 9 bases in between. The CDR3 DNA reads TGTGCCAGCAGCTTGGGGCAGGGAGAGACCCAGTACTTC. Translating it yields CASSLGQGETQYF.

The chain joins TRBV25-1 to TRBJ1-2; D remains ambiguous. Trimming cost V 6 bases and J 6 bases, with 14 bases left between them. CDR3 size: 13 residues. The germline V gene has CDR1 MGHDK and CDR2 SYGVNS. In DNA form, the CDR3 reads TGTGCCAGCAGCTCGGGGTTGCGCCATGGCTACACCTTC. It codes for CASSSGLRHGYTF.

The J gene is TRBJ1-1, the V gene TRBV2; no clear D. Germline CDR1 is SNHLY and CDR2 is FYNNEI. The CDR3 totals 15 residues. Trimming pared 8 bases from V and 0 bases from J, leaving 16 bases between. The CDR3 spells CASGFGRLMNTEAFF. The CDR3 DNA reads as TGTGCCAGCGGCTTCGGGAGGTTGATGAACACTGAAGCTTTCTTT.

This sequence joins TRBV19 and TRBJ2-7; 8 bases line up with TRBD1. Germline values: CDR1 LNHDA, CDR2 SQIVND (reference sequence). With 6 bases clipped from V and 0 bases from J, the junction kept 4 bases outside the gene matches. CDR3 length: 14 amino acids. The CDR3 spells CASRTTGDSYEQYF. The CDR3 bases are TGTGCCAGTAGAACGACAGGGGACTCCTACGAGCAGTACTTC.

The chain uses TRBV6-5 and TRBJ2-2; maybe TRBD1 (6 bases). The CDR3 is made up of 14 amino acids. V dropped 8 bases and J dropped 4 bases, with 14 bases sitting between them. Germline V gene data show CDR1 as MNHEY and CDR2 as SVGAGI. The CDR3 loop is CASQGIRGTGELFF. The CDR3 nucleotides are TGTGCCAGCCAGGGGATCCGCGGCACCGGGGAGCTGTTTTTT.

The J gene is TRBJ2-1, the V gene TRBV7-7; 10 bases are shared with TRBD2. This CDR3 has 16 residues. CDR1 SSHAT and CDR2 FNYEAQ come from the germline V gene (reference sequence). V dropped 3 bases and J dropped 2; count of bases not matched to a gene: 4. The CDR3 nucleotides are TGTGCCAGCAGCTTGGCTAGCGGGGGCCCCTACAATGAGCAGTTCTTC. This translates into CASSLASGGPYNEQFF.

This clone was seen more than once but under ten times. Written as DNA, the CDR3 is TGTGCCAGCAGCCCTACAGGGTTCCCCTACGAGCAGTACTTC. Translating gives CASSPTGFPYEQYF. This chain joins TRBV9 and TRBJ2-7, with D perhaps matching TRBD1 (6 bases). Trimming cost V 4 bases and J 2 bases, with 13 bases left between them. CDR3 length: 14 amino acids. Germline CDR1 SGDLS, CDR2 YYNGEE.

This sequence joins TRBV28 and TRBJ1-1; D remains ambiguous. The V end was cut by 4 bases, the J end by 0 bases, with 9 bases between. This CDR3 is built from 14 residues. Looked up from germline, CDR1 is MDHEN and CDR2 is SYDVKM. CDR3 residues: CASSWSFMNTEAFF. CDR3 coding DNA: TGTGCCAGCAGTTGGAGCTTTATGAACACTGAAGCTTTCTTT.

With respect to this clone: Other DNA sequences of this sample code for an identical CDR3. The chain carries TRBV24-1 and TRBJ2-2; tentatively, D is TRBD2 (6 bases). Looked up from germline, CDR1 is KGHDR and CDR2 is SFDVKD. There are 13 residues in the CDR3. With 7 bases removed from V and 4 bases from J, the gap between germline ends came to 9 bases. CDR3 residues: CATSEGGTGELFF. DNA of the CDR3: TGTGCCACCAGCGAGGGAGGCACCGGGGAGCTGTTTTTT.

V usage is TRBV18 and J usage is TRBJ2-1; 8 nucleotides line up with TRBD1. CDR3 size: 18 residues. Germline V lookup: CDR1 KGHSH, CDR2 LQKENI. V dropped 3 bases and J dropped 0; count of bases not matched to a gene: 10. This chain's CDR3 is CASSPRQGALNSYNEQFF. CDR3 bases: TGTGCCAGCTCACCTCGGCAGGGGGCGCTTAACTCCTACAATGAGCAGTTCTTC.

V usage is TRBV6-6 and J usage is TRBJ1-3; tentatively, D is TRBD1 (6 bases). The germline CDR1 and CDR2 sequences are MNHNY and SVGAGI (reference sequence). The CDR3 spans 14 residues. Between the trimmed V and J ends, which lost 4 bases and 4 bases, there was a span of 11 bases. CDR3 in amino acids: CASSFRTAGNTIYF. The DNA of the CDR3 is TGTGCCAGCAGTTTTAGGACAGCAGGAAACACCATATATTTT.

This sequence joins TRBV7-2 and TRBJ2-7; 9 nucleotides match TRBD2. Looked up from germline, CDR1 is SGHTA and CDR2 is FQGNSA. V was clipped by 0 bases and J by 0 bases; unmatched bases: 0. The CDR3 runs to 15 residues. CDR3 loop: CASSLASGGSYEQYF. The CDR3 DNA follows: TGTGCCAGCAGCTTAGCTAGCGGGGGCTCCTACGAGCAGTACTTC. Complete variable domain (other parts from reference TRBV7-2 and TRBJ2-7): GAGVSQSPSNKVTEKGKDVELRCDPISGHTALYWYRQSLGQGLEFLIYFQGNSAPDKSGLPSDRFSAERTGGSVSTLTIQRTQQEDSAVYLCASSLASGGSYEQYFGPGTRLTVT.

This clone occurred once. The chain employs TRBV10-3 and TRBJ1-1; 8 nucleotides line up with TRBD1. Looked up from germline, CDR1 is ENHRY and CDR2 is SYGVKD. Unmatched junction bases numbered 22, after V lost 6 bases and J lost 7 bases. The CDR3 loop spans 18 amino acids. CDR3 nucleotide sequence: TGTGCCATCAGCGACAGGGGCCCGATAATTATTGGCGTCGTTGAAGCTTTCTTT. Its translation is CAISDRGPIIIGVVEAFF.

The rearrangement uses TRBV20-1 and TRBJ1-2; a possible D gene is TRBD1 (6 bases). Germline loops: CDR1 DFQATT, CDR2 SNEGSKA (reference sequence). The V gene lost 3 bases and the J gene lost 0 bases, with 11 bases spanning the gap. CDR3 length: 14 amino acids. The CDR3 is CSASWQGTNYGYTF. CDR3 sequence (DNA): TGCAGTGCTAGTTGGCAGGGGACTAACTATGGCTACACCTTC.

A word on this clone: Other nucleotide sequences from this sample produce the same CDR3. V gene TRBV7-2 combines with J gene TRBJ2-3, with 7 bases identical to TRBD1. CDR1 and CDR2 from the germline V gene are SGHTA and FQGNSA. The CDR3 is made up of 16 amino acids. Losses at the gene ends were 1 base for V and 1 base for J; bases not matched to a gene: 5. DNA of the CDR3: TGTGCCAGCAGCTTAGGCGCAGGGGGAGGCACAGATACGCAGTATTTT. The encoded protein is CASSLGAGGGTDTQYF.

This clone was detected only once. V and J are TRBV19 and TRBJ2-1; D gene uncertain. The CDR3 length is 15 residues. Germline V gives CDR1 LNHDA, CDR2 SQIVND (reference sequence). The germline V and J ends were trimmed by 7 bases and 0 bases, with 13 bases remaining between them. CDR3 region: CASTFGADSYNEQFF. In nucleotides, the CDR3 is TGTGCCAGTACGTTCGGCGCGGACTCCTACAATGAGCAGTTCTTC.

The genes are TRBV28 and TRBJ2-7; no clear D. CDR1 is MDHEN and CDR2 is SYDVKM in the germline V gene. CDR3 length: 14 residues. Trimming removed 8 bases from V and 1 base from J, with 15 bases in between. The CDR3 protein is CASHHTLMSYEQYF. The CDR3 DNA is TGTGCCAGCCATCACACCCTGATGTCCTACGAGCAGTACTTC.

The CDR3 nucleotides are TGTGCCAGCTCTGGGGGGAACCTGAACACTGAAGCTTTCTTT. This gives the protein CASSGGNLNTEAFF. V is TRBV7-8 and J is TRBJ1-1; TRBD1 might be the D (5 bases). CDR3 length: 14 residues. Between the trimmed V and J ends, which lost 8 bases and 0 bases, there was a span of 13 bases. In germline, CDR1 is SGHVS, CDR2 FQNEAQ. Looking up the rest from reference TRBV7-8 and TRBJ1-1 gives the full variable domain: GAGVSQSPRYKVAKRGQDVALRCDPISGHVSLFWYQQALGQGPEFLTYFQNEAQLDKSGLPSDRFFAERPEGSVSTLKIQRTQQEDSAVYLCASSGGNLNTEAFFGQGTRLTVV.

The rearrangement joins TRBV18 to TRBJ1-1; 8 positions match TRBD1. Looked up from germline, CDR1 is KGHSH and CDR2 is LQKENI. V lost 5 bases and J lost 11; bases outside the gene matches: 25. This CDR3 spans 18 amino acids. The CDR3 DNA reads TGTGCCAGCTCATCGGAGGTTGGGACAGGCGTCGCGGGGCTGCGGGCTTTCTTT. This sequence encodes CASSSEVGTGVAGLRAFF.

The chain employs TRBV4-2 and TRBJ1-6, with 8 bases fitting TRBD1. V was pared by 1 base and J by 10 bases, with 9 bases of the junction left unmatched. There are 16 residues in the CDR3. From germline, CDR1 is LGHNA and CDR2 YNFKEQ. Here the CDR3 reads CASSQGGVRGRSPLHF. CDR3 sequence (DNA): TGTGCCAGCAGCCAAGGGGGGGTCAGGGGGCGATCACCCCTCCACTTT.

The chain combines TRBV29-1 with TRBJ1-2; 12 nucleotides align to TRBD1. CDR1 is SQVTM and CDR2 is ANQGSEA in the germline V gene. V was pared by 4 bases and J by 7 bases, with 7 bases of the junction left unmatched. The CDR3 is 14 amino acids. CDR3 sequence reads: CSVGGTGGAGGYTF. CDR3 DNA: TGCAGCGTTGGCGGGACAGGGGGCGCGGGTGGCTACACCTTC.